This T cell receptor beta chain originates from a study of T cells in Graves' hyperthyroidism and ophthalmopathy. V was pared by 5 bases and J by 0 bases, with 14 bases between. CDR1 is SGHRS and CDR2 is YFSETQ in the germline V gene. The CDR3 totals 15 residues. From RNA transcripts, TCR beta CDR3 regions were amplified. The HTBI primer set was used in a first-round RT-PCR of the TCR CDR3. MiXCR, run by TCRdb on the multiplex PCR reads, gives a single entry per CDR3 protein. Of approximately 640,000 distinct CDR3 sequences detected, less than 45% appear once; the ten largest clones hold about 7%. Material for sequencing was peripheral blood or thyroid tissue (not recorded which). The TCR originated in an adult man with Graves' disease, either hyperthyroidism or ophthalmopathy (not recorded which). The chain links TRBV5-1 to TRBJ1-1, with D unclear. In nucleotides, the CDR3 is TGCGCCAGCAGAGGCTTCGGGCCCATGAACACTGAAGCTTTCTTT. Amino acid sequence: CASRGFGPMNTEAFF.